A single sample gave rise to the 11 T cell receptor beta chains below, sequenced in a study of early T cells in non-severe SARS-CoV-2 infection. TCRdb independently ran MiXCR on the 5' RACE reads; one entry per CDR3 protein. This sample has some 50,000 distinct CDR3 sequences, with around 5.6% found just once. The sequenced sample was whole blood. These receptors came from an adult who was a healthcare worker with PCR-confirmed SARS-CoV-2 infection or an uninfected control (not recorded which).

This clonotype was observed at least ten times. V gene TRBV7-9 combines with J gene TRBJ2-1, with 11 positions matching TRBD2. The V segment lost 10 bases and the J segment 7 bases; nucleotides outside the gene matches: 9. Germline V gene lookup returns CDR1 SEHNR and CDR2 FQNEAQ (reference sequence). The CDR3 runs 14 residues. CDR3 nucleotides: TGTGCCATCTCGAGGGGACTAGCGGAAAATGAGCAGTTCTTC. This sequence encodes CAISRGLAENEQFF.

In this sample, this clonotype turned up many times. V and J are TRBV15 and TRBJ2-3, with D unresolved. Germline assignment: CDR1 LNHNV and CDR2 YYDKDF (reference sequence). The CDR3 is 12 amino acids. With 3 bases removed from V and 6 bases from J, the gap between germline ends came to 7 bases. CDR3 sequence: CATSRIGDTQYF. The CDR3 nucleotides are TGTGCCACCAGCAGGATCGGGGATACGCAGTATTTT. Using reference TRBV15 and TRBJ2-3 for the parts outside the CDR3, the full variable domain is DAMVIQNPRYQVTQFGKPVTLSCSQTLNHNVMYWYQQKSSQAPKLLFHYYDKDFNNEADTPDNFQSRRPNTSFCFLDIRSPGLGDTAMYLCATSRIGDTQYFGPGTRLTVL.

This clonotype was counted ten times or more. The CDR3, as DNA: TGTGCCAGCAGGGACACTACCCAGTCTGGGGCCAACGTCCTGACTTTC. Encoded protein: CASRDTTQSGANVLTF. The chain links TRBV12-3 or TRBV12-4 to TRBJ2-6, with D possibly matching TRBD1 (5 bases). V gave up 6 bases and J gave up 1 base, with 13 bases separating them. This CDR3 region has 16 residues.

This clonotype was found many times. V is TRBV9 and J is TRBJ2-3, with no clear D. Per germline, CDR1 SGDLS and CDR2 YYNGEE. V was cut by 0 bases and J by 0 bases, with 8 bases left in between. The CDR3 is made up of 15 amino acids. The CDR3 DNA sequence: TGTGCCAGCAGCGTAGAAGCCCCTAGCACAGATACGCAGTATTTT. Its translation is CASSVEAPSTDTQYF.

This clonotype has at least ten counts. The chain has TRBV12-5 and TRBJ1-2; weak D call: TRBD1 (5 bases). The CDR3 consists of 15 residues. Trimming took 3 bases from V and 4 from J, leaving 15 bases between them. The germline gives CDR1 LGHNT, CDR2 FRNRAP. CDR3 bases: TGTGCTAGTGGTTTCTCAAGGGGAGACCCCTATGGCTACACCTTC. It is translated as CASGFSRGDPYGYTF.

This clonotype came up a few times. The chain employs TRBV4-3 and TRBJ1-1, with no clear D. This CDR3 region has 15 residues. CDR1 and CDR2 (germline): LGHNA, YSLEER. V was clipped by 0 bases and J by 1 base, with 9 bases between them. Here the CDR3 DNA reads TGCGCCAGCAGCCAAGATCTCAGGTCGAACACTGAAGCTTTCTTT. This gives the protein CASSQDLRSNTEAFF.

The chain joins TRBV5-4 to TRBJ2-3, with 9 positions matching TRBD1. Losses at the gene ends were 9 bases for V and 4 bases for J; bases not matched to a gene: 6. The CDR3 is 13 residues long. Germline CDR1 and CDR2: SGHNT and YYREEE (reference sequence). This chain's CDR3 is CATRDRVADTQYF. In nucleotides, the CDR3 is TGTGCCACCCGGGACAGGGTTGCAGATACGCAGTATTTT.

With respect to this clonotype: The junction differs from germline at one of its ends, possibly a read error. The rearrangement uses TRBV7-2 and TRBJ1-5, with 8 nucleotides matching TRBD1. The CDR3 runs to 15 residues. Per the germline V gene, CDR1 is SGHTA and CDR2 is FQGNSA. The DNA for the CDR3 is TGTGCCAGCAGCTTGGACGGACAGGGCAAGCAGCCCCAGCATTTT. This encodes CASSLDGQGKQPQHF.

This clonotype has a count of ten or more. This chain joins TRBV7-3 and TRBJ2-1; D is ambiguous. V was shortened by 1 base and J by 0 bases, with 4 bases between the two germline ends. This CDR3 comprises 14 residues. Germline assignment: CDR1 SGHTA and CDR2 FQGTGA. This CDR3 reads CASSLNPSYNEQFF. The CDR3 DNA reads TGTGCCAGCAGCTTAAACCCCTCCTACAATGAGCAGTTCTTC.

This clonotype was detected a few times. The rearrangement links TRBV7-8 to TRBJ1-1, with unresolved D. Germline lookup yields CDR1 SGHVS and CDR2 FQNEAQ. The V gene lost 5 bases and the J gene lost 0 bases, with 10 bases spanning the gap. The length of the CDR3 is 14 residues. The CDR3 sequence is CASSPPLLNTEAFF. The CDR3 region has the DNA TGTGCCAGCAGCCCCCCCCTGTTGAACACTGAAGCTTTCTTT.

This clonotype has ten or more counts. This chain uses TRBV21-1 with TRBJ2-7; TRBD2 was called by the table and not checked on the DNA. TRBV21-1 is a pseudogene. This CDR3 region has 15 residues. CDR3 nucleotides: TGTGCCAGCAGCAAAGATAGAACCCGCCGCGGCGAGCAGTACTTC. Its translation: CASSKDRTRRGEQYF.